This is a list of T cell receptor beta chains from one sample in a study of CD8 T cells in ankylosing spondylitis. TCRdb reprocessed the 5' RACE reads via MiXCR and lists one record per CDR3 protein. The table lists 390,000 or so distinct CDR3 sequences, about a fifth of them singletons, with about 17% in the top ten. Sequencing was carried out using blood, either unsorted or a sorted T cell fraction (not recorded which). The receptor source for this set is a male donor with ankylosing spondylitis. Each CDR3 is given with its conserved first and last residue. D genes are given only for firm matches. Clone size appears in some rows only: once, few, many, or a class for an expanded clone.

NA | few | TRBJ1-1 | TRBV7-9 | CASSSHRENTEAFF | TGTGCCAGCAGCTCCCACAGGGAGAACACTGAAGCTTTCTTT
TRBD1 | NA | TRBJ1-2 | TRBV20-1 | CSARLQGIDRYTF | TGCAGTGCTAGGCTACAGGGGATAGATCGCTACACCTTC
TRBD1 | few | TRBJ2-7 | TRBV6-1 | CASRAGTGTYEQYF | TGTGCCAGCAGGGCCGGGACAGGGACCTACGAGCAGTACTTC
NA | few | TRBJ2-1 | TRBV10-3 | CATTGPSDSYNEQFF | TGTGCCACAACGGGGCCTAGTGACAGTTACAATGAGCAGTTCTTC
NA | NA | TRBJ2-1 | TRBV28 | CASGSGGVTYNEQFF | TGTGCCAGCGGGTCAGGGGGGGTTACCTACAATGAGCAGTTCTTC
NA | many | TRBJ1-2 | TRBV28 | CASSPPLNYGYTF | TGTGCCAGCAGTCCCCCATTGAACTATGGCTACACCTTC
NA | few | TRBJ1-5 | TRBV28 | CASSITGSSNQPQHF | TGTGCCAGCAGTATAACAGGGAGTAGCAATCAGCCCCAGCATTTT
TRBD2 | few | TRBJ2-5 | TRBV20-1 | CSAREPGLVIQETQYF | TGCAGTGCTAGAGAACCGGGACTAGTAATCCAAGAGACCCAGTACTTC
NA | NA | TRBJ1-3 | TRBV25-1 | CASRWGARNTIYF | TGTGCCAGCAGGTGGGGGGCAAGAAACACCATATATTTT
TRBD2 | NA | TRBJ2-5 | TRBV4-3 | CASSQDLPGGGETQYF | TGCGCCAGCAGCCAGGACCTCCCGGGCGGGGGTGAGACCCAGTACTTC
TRBD1 | few | TRBJ2-7 | TRBV5-1 | CASSSTGSEQYF | TGCGCCAGCAGCTCGACAGGGAGCGAGCAGTACTTC
TRBD2 | many | TRBJ2-5 | TRBV29-1 | CSVDASGRRETQYF | TGCAGCGTTGATGCCAGCGGGAGGAGAGAGACCCAGTACTTC
NA | NA | TRBJ1-2 | TRBV7-9 | CASSLGRKGFGYNF | TGTGCCAGCAGCTTAGGCCGAAAAGGGTTTGGCTACAACTTC
TRBD2 | many | TRBJ2-3 | TRBV5-1 | CASSPTSGSTTDTQYF | TGCGCCAGCAGCCCCACTAGCGGGAGTACGACAGATACGCAGTATTTT
NA | few | TRBJ1-1 | TRBV12-3/TRBV12-4 | CASSSQGPGDTEAFF | TGTGCCAGCAGTTCACAGGGACCTGGGGACACTGAAGCTTTCTTT
NA | many | TRBJ2-7 | TRBV5-1 | CASTSRPSKDYEQYF | TGCGCCAGCACCTCTCGTCCCTCAAAGGACTACGAGCAGTACTTC
NA | NA | TRBJ2-1 | TRBV4-1 | CASSQNPPDGYNEQFF | TGCGCCAGCAGCCAAAATCCCCCAGACGGGTACAATGAGCAGTTCTTC
NA | NA | TRBJ1-3 | TRBV12-3/TRBV12-4 | CASSRVRSGNTIYF | TGTGCCAGCAGCCGGGTCCGCTCTGGAAACACCATATATTTT
TRBD2 | few | TRBJ2-5 | TRBV20-1 | CSAPLAGEETQYF | TGCAGTGCCCCGCTGGCGGGGGAAGAGACCCAGTACTTC
NA | NA | TRBJ2-5 | TRBV12-3/TRBV12-4 | CASSFLSRKETQYF | TGTGCCAGCAGTTTTCTGTCCAGAAAAGAGACCCAGTACTTC
TRBD2 | NA | TRBJ2-1 | TRBV10-2 | CATRLSGRASEQFF | TGCGCCACCAGACTAAGCGGGAGGGCCAGTGAGCAGTTCTTC
TRBD2 | few | TRBJ2-1 | TRBV5-1 | CASSYARGSGNEQFF | TGCGCCAGCAGCTATGCTCGGGGTAGCGGGAATGAGCAGTTCTTC
NA | NA | TRBJ1-2 | TRBV6-6 | CASSDSNYGYTF | TGTGCCAGCAGCGACAGTAACTATGGCTACACCTTC
TRBD1 | NA | TRBJ2-1 | TRBV18 | CASSPDTGGAYNEQFF | TGTGCCAGCTCACCAGACACAGGGGGCGCCTACAATGAGCAGTTCTTC
NA | many | TRBJ2-2 | TRBV4-3 | CASSQVWSYIGELFF | TGCGCCAGCAGCCAAGTCTGGAGTTATATCGGGGAGCTGTTTTTT
NA | NA | TRBJ1-4 | TRBV12-3/TRBV12-4 | CASTPAGEKLFF | TGTGCCAGCACCCCAGCGGGTGAAAAACTGTTTTTT
TRBD1 | NA | TRBJ1-5 | TRBV12-3/TRBV12-4 | CACSLRARGQGMGNQPQHF | TGTGCCTGCAGTTTAAGGGCCAGGGGGCAGGGTATGGGCAATCAGCCCCAGCATTTT
TRBD1 | NA | TRBJ1-2 | TRBV6-1 | CASRRVRDRDGYTF | TGTGCCAGCAGACGCGTCCGGGACAGGGATGGCTACACCTTC
TRBD2 | NA | TRBJ2-1 | TRBV27 | CASSQTSGFYNEQFF | TGTGCCAGCAGCCAAACTAGCGGGTTCTACAATGAGCAGTTCTTC
TRBD2 | NA | TRBJ2-2 | TRBV27 | CASRRTSLALLGELFF | TGTGCCAGCAGAAGGACTAGCTTGGCCCTTTTAGGGGAGCTGTTTTTT
TRBD1 | NA | TRBJ1-1 | TRBV5-1 | CASSLPSGGGITEAFF | TGCGCCAGCAGCCTACCCTCAGGGGGCGGAATCACTGAAGCTTTCTTT
TRBD2 | NA | TRBJ2-1 | TRBV19 | CASSISGSIDNEQFF | TGTGCCAGTAGTATTAGCGGGAGTATCGACAATGAGCAGTTCTTC
NA | NA | TRBJ1-3 | TRBV29-1 | CSVDSRGESGNTIYF | TGCAGCGTGGATTCCAGGGGAGAGTCTGGAAACACCATATATTTT
NA | NA | TRBJ2-1 | TRBV13 | CASSSLDDPPFNEQFF | TGTGCCAGCAGCTCCCTGGACGACCCTCCTTTCAATGAGCAGTTCTTC
TRBD2 | few | TRBJ2-1 | TRBV15 | CATGRELAGGLDEQFF | TGTGCCACCGGTCGTGAACTAGCGGGAGGTTTAGATGAGCAGTTCTTC
NA | many | TRBJ1-1 | TRBV12-3/TRBV12-4 | CASSTGLTEAFF | TGTGCCAGCAGTACTGGTCTCACTGAAGCTTTCTTT
TRBD2 | few | TRBJ2-1 | TRBV12-5 | CAGGGLDEQFF | TGTGCTGGCGGGGGGTTAGATGAGCAGTTCTTC
TRBD2 | NA | TRBJ2-5 | TRBV20-1 | CSARDDGAGLVTQYF | TGCAGTGCTAGAGATGACGGAGCGGGGCTCGTGACCCAGTACTTC
NA | NA | TRBJ2-1 | TRBV19 | CASSIVGVAESSYNEQFF | TGTGCCAGTAGTATAGTAGGCGTAGCAGAGAGCTCCTACAATGAGCAGTTCTTC
TRBD1 | NA | TRBJ2-1 | TRBV3-1 | CASSLDRGSDEQFF | TGTGCCAGCAGCCTTGACAGGGGAAGCGATGAGCAGTTCTTC
NA | few | TRBJ2-7 | TRBV28 | CASMSGAPYEQYF | TGTGCCAGCATGTCCGGGGCGCCCTACGAGCAGTACTTC
NA | NA | TRBJ2-7 | TRBV5-1 | CASSDGPTTGYEQYF | TGCGCCAGCAGCGATGGACCGACCACAGGATACGAGCAGTACTTC
NA | NA | TRBJ2-2 | TRBV5-1 | CASSAPGLNTGELFF | TGCGCCAGCAGCGCACCGGGACTCAACACCGGGGAGCTGTTTTTT
NA | many | TRBJ1-1 | TRBV12-3/TRBV12-4 | CASRVNRNTEAFF | TGTGCCAGCAGGGTAAACAGGAACACTGAAGCTTTCTTT
TRBD2 | NA | TRBJ2-1 | TRBV2 | CARGTSGPPVYNEQFF | TGTGCCAGGGGGACTAGCGGACCACCTGTTTACAATGAGCAGTTCTTC
TRBD2 | NA | TRBJ2-7 | TRBV11-1 | CASSLTAGEYEQYF | TGTGCCAGCAGCTTAACGGCGGGAGAGTACGAGCAGTACTTC
NA | few | TRBJ1-2 | TRBV28 | CASSTPGYGYTF | TGTGCCAGCAGTACCCCGGGCTATGGCTACACCTTC
NA | NA | TRBJ2-1 | TRBV12-5 | CASGLVGGIYNEQFF | TGTGCTAGTGGTTTGGTAGGGGGTATATACAATGAGCAGTTCTTC
TRBD2 | NA | TRBJ2-5 | TRBV6-5 | CASSTRLAGAGETQYF | TGTGCCAGCAGTACCCGACTAGCGGGGGCCGGGGAGACCCAGTACTTC
NA | NA | TRBJ2-7 | TRBV29-1 | CSVRSGTRVAYEQYF | TGCAGCGTCAGATCCGGGACAAGGGTAGCCTACGAGCAGTACTTC
NA | few | TRBJ2-1 | TRBV2 | CASSEGTTVQFF | TGTGCCAGCAGTGAGGGCACGACGGTGCAGTTCTTC
NA | once | TRBJ2-7 | TRBV19 | CASSIDPGSDSYEQYF | TGTGCCAGTAGTATAGATCCAGGGTCAGATTCCTACGAGCAGTACTTC
TRBD2 | few | TRBJ2-2 | TRBV20-1 | CSASSGVDTGELFF | TGCAGTGCTAGTAGCGGGGTGGACACCGGGGAGCTGTTTTTT
NA | many | TRBJ2-7 | TRBV28 | CASSLVAGTYEQYF | TGTGCCAGCAGTTTAGTGGCAGGAACCTACGAGCAGTACTTC
TRBD1 | NA | TRBJ2-7 | TRBV7-8 | CASSLSLADRGGYEQYF | TGTGCCAGCAGCTTAAGTCTAGCGGACAGGGGAGGCTACGAGCAGTACTTC